This TCR beta chain was sequenced during a study of T cell responses to AZD1222 COVID-19 vaccine. Study-level results: Dominant CD4 TCR responses targeted spike regions 160-218 and 743-854.

Profiling relied on immunoSEQ multiplex PCR, and the TCRdb table lists in-frame clones only, not all of them. The data show 80,000 or so clones, 60% to 85% seen once. Of note for this clone: Its antigen is undetermined.

Germline CDR1 MNHNS, CDR2 SASEGT. V lost 0 bases and J 0 bases, leaving 5 bases between the germline ends. CDR3 length: 14 residues. The clonotype comes from an adult who received the MenACWY meningococcal vaccine as a control. The material sequenced was peripheral blood, taken 28 days after the second dose of the MenACWY control vaccine. V gene TRBV6-1 combines with J gene TRBJ1-2; no definite D call. The CDR3 spells CASSEARANYGYTF. CDR3 sequence (DNA): TGTGCCAGCAGTGAAGCCCGGGCTAACTATGGCTACACCTTC.